This TCR beta chain was found in a study of Ad26.COV2.S vaccination and SARS-CoV-2 variants. Some clones are missing from TCRdb's copy, which holds only in-frame ones; the method was immunoSEQ multiplex PCR. The table includes 300,000 to 400,000 clones, under 90% detected once. Trimming cost V 0 bases and J 10 bases; bases outside gene matches: 5. The CDR3 is 15 residues long. The germline V gene encodes CDR1 KGHSH and CDR2 LQKENI. The treatment: approximately 18 received Ad26.COV2.S at low or high dose, single or two shots; 5 received placebo; per-sample allocation not given. Samples analyzed were those drawn on day 63 after the first vaccine or placebo injection.

This chain connects TRBV18 to TRBJ1-6, with 8 bases fitting TRBD1. The source was peripheral blood, collected in a trial of Ad26.COV2.S vaccine versus placebo. This sequence originates from a person aged 18-60 years who received the Ad26.COV2.S COVID-19 vaccine or a placebo. The CDR3 loop is CASSPPTGASSPLHF. The CDR3 region has the DNA TGTGCCAGCTCACCACCGACAGGGGCCAGCTCACCCCTCCACTTT.